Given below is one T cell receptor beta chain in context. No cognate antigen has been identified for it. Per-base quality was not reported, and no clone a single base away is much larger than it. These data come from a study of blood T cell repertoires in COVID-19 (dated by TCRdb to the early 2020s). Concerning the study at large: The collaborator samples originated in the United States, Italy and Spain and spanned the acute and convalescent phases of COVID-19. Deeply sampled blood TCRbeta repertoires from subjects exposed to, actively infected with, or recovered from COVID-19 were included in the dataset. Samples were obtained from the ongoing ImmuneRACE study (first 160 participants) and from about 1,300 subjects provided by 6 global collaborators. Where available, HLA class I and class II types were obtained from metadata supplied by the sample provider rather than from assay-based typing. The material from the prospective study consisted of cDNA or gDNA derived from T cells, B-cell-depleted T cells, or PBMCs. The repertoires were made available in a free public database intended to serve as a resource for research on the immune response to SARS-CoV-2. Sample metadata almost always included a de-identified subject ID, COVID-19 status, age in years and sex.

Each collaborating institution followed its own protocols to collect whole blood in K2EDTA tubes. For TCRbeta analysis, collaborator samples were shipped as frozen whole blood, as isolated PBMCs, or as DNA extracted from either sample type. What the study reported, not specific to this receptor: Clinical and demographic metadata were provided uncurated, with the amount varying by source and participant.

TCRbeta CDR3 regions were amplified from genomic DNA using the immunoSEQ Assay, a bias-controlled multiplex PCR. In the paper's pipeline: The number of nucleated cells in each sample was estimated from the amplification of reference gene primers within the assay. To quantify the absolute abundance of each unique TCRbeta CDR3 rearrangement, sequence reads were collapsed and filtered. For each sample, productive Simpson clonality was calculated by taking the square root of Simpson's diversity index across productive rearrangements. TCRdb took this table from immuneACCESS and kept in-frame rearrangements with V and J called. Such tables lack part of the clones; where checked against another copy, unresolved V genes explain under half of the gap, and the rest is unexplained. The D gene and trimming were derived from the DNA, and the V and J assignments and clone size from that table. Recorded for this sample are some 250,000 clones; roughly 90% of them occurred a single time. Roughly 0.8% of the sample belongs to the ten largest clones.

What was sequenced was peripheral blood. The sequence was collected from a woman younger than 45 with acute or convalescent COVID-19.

The CDR3 in this case is CAWSVGTGRFGGYTF. The DNA sequence is as follows: TGTGCCTGGAGTGTAGGGACAGGGAGGTTCGGCGGCTACACCTTC. The chain is made from TRBV30 and TRBJ1-2; the junction holds 9 bases that match TRBD1. The V end gives up 0 bases and the J end 8 bases, leaving 10 bases in the junction not matched to a gene. Based on the germline V gene (reference sequence), the CDR1 and CDR2 sequences are GTSNPN and SVGIG. Taken from cysteine to phenylalanine, the CDR3 has 15 residues. Here the CDR3 DNA is all that survives: 45 bases in frame from base 1.